The entry below gives a single T cell receptor (beta chain) sequence along with its context. The data are from a study of shared clonotypes between healthy human individuals. Using immunoSEQ multiplex PCR, the repertoire was profiled, and TCRdb retains in-frame clones only, with some absent. The sample lists 2 million to 2.5 million clones, 95% occurring once. The CDR3 runs to 10 residues. With 2 bases removed from V and 8 bases from J, the gap between germline ends came to 3 bases. In germline, CDR1 is SNHLY, CDR2 FYNNEI. Sequencing was performed on naive CD4+ T cells sorted from blood. Subset given: CD45RA+ positively selected. The chain has TRBV2 and TRBJ1-2; no clear D gene. The sequence was obtained from a man between 18 and 35 years old in good health. This CDR3 reads CASSEMGYTF. CDR3 sequence (DNA): TGTGCCAGCAGTGAAATGGGCTACACCTTC.